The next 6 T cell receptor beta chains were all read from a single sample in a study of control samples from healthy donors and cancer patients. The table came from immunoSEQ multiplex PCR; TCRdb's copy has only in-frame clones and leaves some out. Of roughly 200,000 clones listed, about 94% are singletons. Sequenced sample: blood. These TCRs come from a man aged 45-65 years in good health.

The CDR3 reads CASSDPDRGTEAQYF. The CDR3 coding sequence is TGTGCCAGCAGCGATCCGGACAGGGGGACAGAGGCGCAGTATTTT. The genes are TRBV5-4 and TRBJ2-3; 10 bases align to TRBD1. This CDR3 region has 15 residues. The ends lost 4 bases at V and 10 bases at J; junction bases unmatched: 12. Germline values: CDR1 SGHNT, CDR2 YYREEE (reference sequence).

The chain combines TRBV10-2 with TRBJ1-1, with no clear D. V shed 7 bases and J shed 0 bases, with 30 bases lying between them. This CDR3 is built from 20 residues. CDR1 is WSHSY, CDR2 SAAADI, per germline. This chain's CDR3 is CASTLTQLRQRMSMNTEAFF. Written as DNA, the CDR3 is TGCGCCAGCACCCTAACTCAACTTCGACAACGGATGTCTATGAACACTGAAGCTTTCTTT.

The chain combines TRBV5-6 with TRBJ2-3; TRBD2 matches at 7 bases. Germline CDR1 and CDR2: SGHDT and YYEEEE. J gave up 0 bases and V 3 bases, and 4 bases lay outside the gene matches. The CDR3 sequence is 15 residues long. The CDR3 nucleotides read TGTGCCAGCAGCTATAGCGGGTCTAGCACAGATACGCAGTATTTT. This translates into CASSYSGSSTDTQYF. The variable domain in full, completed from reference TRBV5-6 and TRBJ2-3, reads DAGVTQSPTHLIKTRGQQVTLRCSPKSGHDTVSWYQQALGQGPQFIFQYYEEEERQRGNFPDRFSGHQFPNYSSELNVNALLLGDSALYLCASSYSGSSTDTQYFGPGTRLTVL.

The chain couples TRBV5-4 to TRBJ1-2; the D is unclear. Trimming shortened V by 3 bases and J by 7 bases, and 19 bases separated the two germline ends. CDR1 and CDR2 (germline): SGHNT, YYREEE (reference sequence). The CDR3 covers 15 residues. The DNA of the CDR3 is TGTGCCAGCAGCTCACCTGAAGGACTTCGGCGTGGCTACACCTTC. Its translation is CASSSPEGLRRGYTF.

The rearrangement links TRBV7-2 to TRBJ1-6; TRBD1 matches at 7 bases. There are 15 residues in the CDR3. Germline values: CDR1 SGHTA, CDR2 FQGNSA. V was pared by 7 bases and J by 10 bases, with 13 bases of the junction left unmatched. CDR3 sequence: CASNPSTGNVSPLHF. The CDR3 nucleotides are TGTGCCAGCAACCCGTCGACAGGGAACGTCTCACCCCTCCACTTT.

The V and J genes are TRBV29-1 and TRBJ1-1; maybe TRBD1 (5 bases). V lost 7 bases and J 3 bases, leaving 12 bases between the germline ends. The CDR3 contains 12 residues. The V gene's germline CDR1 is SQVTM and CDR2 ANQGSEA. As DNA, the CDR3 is TGCAGCGGATGGGGGGGGTACACTGAAGCTTTCTTT. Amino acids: CSGWGGYTEAFF.